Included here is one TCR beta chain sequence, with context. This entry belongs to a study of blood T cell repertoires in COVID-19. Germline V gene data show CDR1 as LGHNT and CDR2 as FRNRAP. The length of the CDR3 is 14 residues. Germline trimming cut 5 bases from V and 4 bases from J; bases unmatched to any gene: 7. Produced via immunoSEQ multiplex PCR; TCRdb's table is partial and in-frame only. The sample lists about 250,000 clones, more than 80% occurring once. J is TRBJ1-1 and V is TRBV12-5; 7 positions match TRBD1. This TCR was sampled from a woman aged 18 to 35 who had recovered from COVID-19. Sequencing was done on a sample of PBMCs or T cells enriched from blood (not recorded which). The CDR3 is CASGPGGGFTEAFF. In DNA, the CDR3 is TGTGCTAGTGGTCCCGGAGGGGGCTTCACTGAAGCTTTCTTT. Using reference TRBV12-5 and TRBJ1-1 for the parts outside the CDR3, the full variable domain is DARVTQTPRHKVTEMGQEVTMRCQPILGHNTVFWYRQTMMQGLELLAYFRNRAPLDDSGMPKDRFSAEMPDATLATLKIQPSEPRDSAVYFCASGPGGGFTEAFFGQGTRLTVV.